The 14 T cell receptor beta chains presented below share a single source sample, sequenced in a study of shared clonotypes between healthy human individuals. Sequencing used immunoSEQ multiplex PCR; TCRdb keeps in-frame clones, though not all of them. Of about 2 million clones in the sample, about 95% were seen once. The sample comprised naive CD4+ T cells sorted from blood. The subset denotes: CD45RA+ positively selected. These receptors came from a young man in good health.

The CDR3 sequence: CASSRDRDRVGLAGEETQYF. CDR3 in DNA: TGCGCCAGCAGCCGCGACCGGGACAGGGTCGGACTAGCGGGAGAAGAGACCCAGTACTTC. The gene calls are TRBV5-1 and TRBJ2-5, with TRBD2 matching 13 bases. Trimming cost V 4 bases and J 3 bases; bases outside gene matches: 18. This CDR3 contains 20 residues. Per germline, CDR1 SGHRS and CDR2 YFSETQ. Looking up the rest from reference TRBV5-1 and TRBJ2-5 gives the full variable domain: KAGVTQTPRYLIKTRGQQVTLSCSPISGHRSVSWYQQTPGQGLQFLFEYFSETQRNKGNFPGRFSGRQFSNSRSEMNVSTLELGDSALYLCASSRDRDRVGLAGEETQYFGPGTRLLVL.

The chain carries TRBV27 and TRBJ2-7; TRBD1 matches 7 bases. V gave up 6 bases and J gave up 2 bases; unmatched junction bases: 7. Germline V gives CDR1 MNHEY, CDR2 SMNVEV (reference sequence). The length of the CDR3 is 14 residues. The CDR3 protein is CASRSGTATYEQYF. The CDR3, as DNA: TGTGCCAGCAGGTCCGGGACAGCAACCTACGAGCAGTACTTC.

CDR3 in DNA: TGCAGCGCCCGGGATATTCTCTCTGGAAACACCATATATTTT. It yields the protein CSARDILSGNTIYF. V gene TRBV29-1 combines with J gene TRBJ1-3; no clear D gene. V gave up 7 bases and J gave up 0 bases, with 13 bases separating them. The CDR3 runs 14 residues. CDR1 is SQVTM and CDR2 is ANQGSEA in the germline V gene.

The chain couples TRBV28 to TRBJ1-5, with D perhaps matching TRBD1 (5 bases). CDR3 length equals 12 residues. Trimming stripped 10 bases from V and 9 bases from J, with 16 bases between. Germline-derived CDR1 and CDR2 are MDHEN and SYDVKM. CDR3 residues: CAISQVIRPQHF. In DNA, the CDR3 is TGTGCCATCTCACAGGTGATTCGGCCCCAGCATTTT.

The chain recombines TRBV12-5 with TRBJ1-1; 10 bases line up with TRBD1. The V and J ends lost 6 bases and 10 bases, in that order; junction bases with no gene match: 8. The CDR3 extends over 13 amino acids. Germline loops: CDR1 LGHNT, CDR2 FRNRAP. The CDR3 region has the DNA TGTGCTAGTGGGGGACAGGGGTATATTGGAGCTTTCTTT. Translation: CASGGQGYIGAFF.

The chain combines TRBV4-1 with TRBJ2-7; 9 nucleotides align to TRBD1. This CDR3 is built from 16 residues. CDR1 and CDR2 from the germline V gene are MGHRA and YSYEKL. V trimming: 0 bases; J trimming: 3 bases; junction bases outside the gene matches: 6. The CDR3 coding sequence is TGCGCCAGCAGCCAAGAATGGGACAGGGTGTTCTACGAGCAGTACTTC. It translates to CASSQEWDRVFYEQYF.

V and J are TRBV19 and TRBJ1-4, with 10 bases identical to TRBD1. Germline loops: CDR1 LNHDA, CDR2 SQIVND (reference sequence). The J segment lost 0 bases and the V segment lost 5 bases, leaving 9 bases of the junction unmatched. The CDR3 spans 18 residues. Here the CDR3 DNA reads TGTGCCAGTAGTGGCCGGCGGGACAGGGGACCAACTAATGAAAAACTGTTTTTT. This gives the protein CASSGRRDRGPTNEKLFF. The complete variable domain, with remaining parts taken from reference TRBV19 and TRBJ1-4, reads DGGITQSPKYLFRKEGQNVTLSCEQNLNHDAMYWYRQDPGQGLRLIYYSQIVNDFQKGDIAEGYSVSREKKESFPLTVTSAQKNPTAFYLCASSGRRDRGPTNEKLFFGSGTQLSVL.

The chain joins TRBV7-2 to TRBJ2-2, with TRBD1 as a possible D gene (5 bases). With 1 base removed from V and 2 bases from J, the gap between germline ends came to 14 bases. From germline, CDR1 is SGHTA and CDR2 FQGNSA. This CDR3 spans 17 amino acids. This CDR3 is CASSLVSGRVNTGELFF. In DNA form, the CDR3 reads TGTGCCAGCAGCTTAGTATCTGGCAGGGTAAACACCGGGGAGCTGTTTTTT.

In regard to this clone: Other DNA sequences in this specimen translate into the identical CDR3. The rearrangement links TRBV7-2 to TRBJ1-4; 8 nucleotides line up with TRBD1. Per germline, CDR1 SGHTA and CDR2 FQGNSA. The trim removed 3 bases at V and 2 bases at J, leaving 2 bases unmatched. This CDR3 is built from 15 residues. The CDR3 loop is CASSFSGGTNEKLFF. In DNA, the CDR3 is TGTGCCAGCAGCTTTTCAGGGGGCACTAATGAAAAACTGTTTTTT.

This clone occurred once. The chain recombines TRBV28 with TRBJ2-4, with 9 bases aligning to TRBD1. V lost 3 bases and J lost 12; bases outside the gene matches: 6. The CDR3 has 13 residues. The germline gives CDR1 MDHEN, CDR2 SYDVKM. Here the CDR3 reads CASSLQDRGNQYF. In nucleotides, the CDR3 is TGTGCCAGCAGTTTGCAGGACAGGGGAAATCAGTACTTC. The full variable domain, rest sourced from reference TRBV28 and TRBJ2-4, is DVKVTQSSRYLVKRTGEKVFLECVQDMDHENMFWYRQDPGLGLRLIYFSYDVKMKEKGDIPEGYSVSREKKERFSLILESASTNQTSMYLCASSLQDRGNQYFGAGTRLSVL.

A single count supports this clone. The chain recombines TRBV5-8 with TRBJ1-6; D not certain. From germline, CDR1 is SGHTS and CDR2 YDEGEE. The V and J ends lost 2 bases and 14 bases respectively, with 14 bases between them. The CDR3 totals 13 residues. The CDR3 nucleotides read TGTGCCAGCAGCTTAGCGGGGAGTTCGGCCCTCCACTTT. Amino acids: CASSLAGSSALHF.

The CDR3 protein is CASSGTATSNQPQHF. CDR3 DNA: TGTGCCAGCAGCGGGACGGCCACAAGCAATCAGCCCCAGCATTTT. The chain links TRBV7-2 to TRBJ1-5; a possible D gene is TRBD1 (5 bases). CDR1 is SGHTA, CDR2 FQGNSA, per germline. Trimming removed 5 bases at V and 1 base at J, with 12 bases between. CDR3 length equals 15 residues.

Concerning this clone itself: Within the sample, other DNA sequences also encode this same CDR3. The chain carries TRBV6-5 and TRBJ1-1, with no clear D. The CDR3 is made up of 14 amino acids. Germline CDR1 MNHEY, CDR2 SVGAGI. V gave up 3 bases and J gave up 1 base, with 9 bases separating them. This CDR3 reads CASSYSTSNTEAFF. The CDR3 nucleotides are TGTGCCAGCAGTTATTCCACATCGAACACTGAAGCTTTCTTT.

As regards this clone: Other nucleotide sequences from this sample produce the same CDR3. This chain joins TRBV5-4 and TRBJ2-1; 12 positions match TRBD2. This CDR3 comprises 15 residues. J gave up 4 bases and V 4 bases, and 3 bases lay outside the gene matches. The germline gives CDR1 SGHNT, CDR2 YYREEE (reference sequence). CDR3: CASSPGLAGYNEQFF. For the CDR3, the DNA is TGTGCCAGCAGCCCCGGACTAGCGGGGTACAATGAGCAGTTCTTC.